The clone carrying this T cell receptor beta chain was picked up many times. Amplification of TCR beta CDR3 regions was performed using RNA transcripts as template. An initial round of RT-PCR targeting the TCR CDR3 relied on the HTBI primer set. TCRdb called the multiplex PCR reads again in MiXCR, with one record for every CDR3 protein. Of 730,000 or so distinct CDR3 sequences listed, about 19% are singletons. The data were obtained in a study of T cells in Graves' hyperthyroidism and ophthalmopathy. V gave up 5 bases and J gave up 10 bases; unmatched junction bases: 7. The V gene's germline CDR1 is SEHNR and CDR2 FQNEAQ (reference sequence). This CDR3 is 14 amino acids long.

This sequence originates from a woman in her forties or fifties with Graves' hyperthyroidism that later progressed to Graves' ophthalmopathy. The chain recombines TRBV7-9 with TRBJ1-6, with 8 bases lining up with TRBD1. Input material: blood. The CDR3 bases are TGTGCCAGCAGCCCGGACAGGGTCGTATCACCCCTCCACTTT. This encodes CASSPDRVVSPLHF.